Listed here are 25 T cell receptor beta chains from one sample, sequenced in a study of monozygotic twins with inflammatory bowel disease. TCRdb reanalyzed the 5' RACE reads and collapses them to one entry per CDR3 protein, without DNA. The sample includes about 420,000 distinct CDR3 sequences. The source material was blood. Receptor source: a human donor with ulcerative colitis or Crohn's disease, or a healthy co-twin of an affected twin (not recorded which).

The V call is TRBV9, the J call TRBJ1-3. Germline loops: CDR1 SGDLS, CDR2 YYNGEE. The CDR3 consists of 12 residues. The CDR3 here is CASSRQGNTIYF.

The chain combines TRBV6-2 or TRBV6-3 with TRBJ2-7; TCRdb picks TRBD1, but there is no DNA to check that call. The CDR3 length is 11 residues. Germline V gene sequence: CDR1 MNHEY, CDR2 SVGEGT. The chain's CDR3 is CASSEGQASHF.

The V gene is TRBV5-5, the J gene TRBJ1-3; the TCRdb D gene call, TRBD1, has no DNA to confirm it. Looked up from germline, CDR1 is SGHKS and CDR2 is YYEKEE (reference sequence). The CDR3 sequence is 16 residues long. CDR3 sequence: CASSYYPGTAGNTIYF.

V gene TRBV21-1 combines with J gene TRBJ2-2; TCRdb's D call, TRBD2, is unchecked because there is no DNA. TRBV21-1 is labeled a pseudogene. This CDR3 spans 15 amino acids. CDR3 sequence reads: CASPTSGSIWGELFF.

The chain links TRBV14 to TRBJ2-7; absent DNA, TCRdb's TRBD1 call cannot be checked. The CDR3 covers 16 residues. Germline lookup yields CDR1 SGHDN and CDR2 FVKESK. CDR3 sequence: CASSLRPGTVTYEQYF.

V is TRBV5-1 and J is TRBJ2-3; as DNA is missing, the TRBD1 call by TCRdb cannot be tested. The CDR3 is 14 amino acids. CDR1 is SGHRS and CDR2 is YFSETQ in the germline V gene. The CDR3 region is CASSIDRVTDTQYF.

The genes are TRBV5-1 and TRBJ2-7; TCRdb outputs TRBD1, but without DNA this stays unchecked. The CDR3 has 13 residues. The V gene's germline CDR1 is SGHRS and CDR2 YFSETQ. CDR3 loop: CASSSGGIGEQYF. Based on the CDR3 plus reference TRBV5-1 and TRBJ2-7, the full variable domain is KAGVTQTPRYLIKTRGQQVTLSCSPISGHRSVSWYQQTPGQGLQFLFEYFSETQRNKGNFPGRFSGRQFSNSRSEMNVSTLELGDSALYLCASSSGGIGEQYFGPGTRLTVT.

The chain combines TRBV5-1 with TRBJ1-1; no DNA is available, so the TRBD1 call from TCRdb remains unchecked. Looked up from germline, CDR1 is SGHRS and CDR2 is YFSETQ. The CDR3 loop spans 16 amino acids. The CDR3 loop is CASSLGQGGGNTEAFF.

CDR3 amino acids: CASSEWGGLRGYEQYF. V is TRBV25-1 and J is TRBJ2-7; there is no DNA to check the TCRdb D call of TRBD1. Per the germline V gene, CDR1 is MGHDK and CDR2 is SYGVNS. The CDR3 runs to 16 residues.

The chain carries TRBV15 and TRBJ2-2; the TRBD1 assignment by TCRdb is unverifiable without DNA. In germline, CDR1 is LNHNV, CDR2 YYDKDF (reference sequence). The CDR3 has 14 amino acids. CDR3 loop: CATSDGQNTGELFF.

The V gene is TRBV20-1, the J gene TRBJ1-1; lacking DNA, the TRBD1 call made by TCRdb goes unchecked. The CDR3 has 13 amino acids. Germline V gene sequence: CDR1 DFQATT, CDR2 SNEGSKA (reference sequence). The CDR3 loop is CSARDGGSAEAFF.

This chain joins TRBV19 and TRBJ2-2; with no DNA, the TCRdb D assignment of TRBD1 cannot be verified. This CDR3 comprises 12 residues. The V gene's germline CDR1 is LNHDA and CDR2 SQIVND (reference sequence). CDR3 region: CASSTRAGELFF.

The chain combines TRBV2 with TRBJ2-7; the D call from TCRdb, TRBD1, cannot be confirmed without DNA. Germline values: CDR1 SNHLY, CDR2 FYNNEI. The CDR3 is 14 residues long. CDR3 sequence reads: CASSGDRAIYEQYF.

The V gene is TRBV19, the J gene TRBJ2-3. This CDR3 comprises 12 residues. CDR1 is LNHDA, CDR2 SQIVND, per germline (reference sequence). CDR3 protein: CASCSTTDTQYF.

The chain combines TRBV4-1 with TRBJ1-4; lacking DNA, the TRBD1 call made by TCRdb goes unchecked. CDR1 is MGHRA and CDR2 is YSYEKL in the germline V gene. The CDR3 totals 16 residues. The CDR3 reads CASSQDKGGADEKLFF.

The rearrangement joins TRBV28 to TRBJ1-6; TCRdb indicates TRBD1, and absent DNA this call remains unverified. CDR1 is MDHEN, CDR2 SYDVKM, per germline. This CDR3 is 15 amino acids long. The CDR3 reads CASSGWGQGISPLHF.

The V and J genes are TRBV18 and TRBJ1-5. The CDR3 has 15 amino acids. The germline gives CDR1 KGHSH, CDR2 LQKENI. CDR3 sequence reads: CASSPAAGSNQPQHF.

V and J are TRBV27 and TRBJ2-3. Germline lookup yields CDR1 MNHEY and CDR2 SMNVEV (reference sequence). The CDR3 length is 14 residues. This CDR3 reads CASSSGKSTDTQYF.

The chain couples TRBV7-6 to TRBJ2-5; absent DNA, TCRdb's TRBD1 call cannot be checked. CDR1 SGHVS and CDR2 FNYEAQ come from the germline V gene. This CDR3 has 14 residues. Here the CDR3 reads CASSLLGRGETQYF.

V gene TRBV7-9 combines with J gene TRBJ2-5; TCRdb picks TRBD2, but there is no DNA to check that call. The CDR3 has 15 amino acids. Germline V gives CDR1 SEHNR, CDR2 FQNEAQ (reference sequence). CDR3 in amino acids: CASSFSVLAEETQYF.

V is TRBV20-1 and J is TRBJ1-1; lacking DNA, the TRBD1 call made by TCRdb goes unchecked. This CDR3 is 14 amino acids long. Germline-derived CDR1 and CDR2 are DFQATT and SNEGSKA (reference sequence). The chain's CDR3 is CSASQGAVNTEAFF.

The chain recombines TRBV4-1 with TRBJ2-1; TCRdb's D call of TRBD2 is untestable without DNA. CDR1 is MGHRA, CDR2 YSYEKL, per germline. This CDR3 is built from 13 residues. The CDR3 reads CASSQGLANEQFF.

The chain joins TRBV9 to TRBJ2-3; the TCRdb D gene call, TRBD2, has no DNA to confirm it. Germline values: CDR1 SGDLS, CDR2 YYNGEE. This CDR3 has 17 amino acids. The CDR3 spells CASSVDPAGGVTDTQYF.

V is TRBV10-3 and J is TRBJ2-5; the D call from TCRdb, TRBD2, cannot be confirmed without DNA. This CDR3 region has 14 residues. Germline CDR1 ENHRY, CDR2 SYGVKD. The CDR3: CAISESTSPETQYF.

The chain couples TRBV29-1 to TRBJ1-1; without DNA, the TCRdb call of TRBD1 cannot be checked. CDR3 length: 12 amino acids. Germline assignment: CDR1 SQVTM and CDR2 ANQGSEA. This CDR3 is CSATTGATEAFF. Using reference TRBV29-1 and TRBJ1-1 for the parts outside the CDR3, the full variable domain is SAVISQKPSRDICQRGTSLTIQCQVDSQVTMMFWYRQQPGQSLTLIATANQGSEATYESGFVIDKFPISRPNLTFSTLTVSNMSPEDSSIYLCSATTGATEAFFGQGTRLTVV.